This TCR beta chain is drawn from a study of blood T cell repertoires in COVID-19. This clone was seen a single time. This table comes from immunoSEQ multiplex PCR, and its TCRdb copy is limited to in-frame clones, with some not included. The sample shows around 97,000 clones, 87% of them seen only once. Trimming removed 4 bases from V and 4 bases from J; junction bases left unmatched: 5. The CDR3 extends over 15 amino acids. CDR1 is LNHDA, CDR2 SQIVND, per germline (reference sequence). Source material: peripheral blood. The rearrangement links TRBV19 to TRBJ2-1; 9 bases fit TRBD1. The source of this sequence is a human donor in a cohort sampled during active COVID-19. CDR3 sequence: CASSTGTGRYNEQFF. Here the CDR3 DNA reads TGTGCCAGTAGTACCGGGACAGGGAGGTACAATGAGCAGTTCTTC. Supplemented by reference TRBV19 and TRBJ2-1, the full variable domain reads DGGITQSPKYLFRKEGQNVTLSCEQNLNHDAMYWYRQDPGQGLRLIYYSQIVNDFQKGDIAEGYSVSREKKESFPLTVTSAQKNPTAFYLCASSTGTGRYNEQFFGPGTRLTVL.